The 13 T cell receptor beta chains given below trace back to one sample, sequenced in a study of blood T cells in healthy people across ages. Primed by a sample-barcoded 5' primer and a J-beta primer mix, a second PCR proceeded for about 7 to 12 cycles. Using its own MiXCR run on the 5' RACE reads, TCRdb lists one record per CDR3 protein. In the table there are about 1,800,000 distinct CDR3 sequences, 28% of which are singletons. The sample was blood. The receptor source for this set is a woman aged 25 to 39 in good health.

The chain employs TRBV20-1 and TRBJ1-2; unclear D gene. The germline V and J ends were trimmed by 8 bases and 3 bases, with 10 bases remaining between them. There are 11 residues in the CDR3. Germline V gives CDR1 DFQATT, CDR2 SNEGSKA (reference sequence). CDR3 DNA sequence: TGCAGTACTAAGAATGACTATGGCTACACCTTC. This gives the protein CSTKNDYGYTF.

The chain recombines TRBV6-2 or TRBV6-3 with TRBJ2-7, with no clear D. The CDR3 extends over 14 amino acids. The V and J ends lost 2 bases and 2 bases respectively, with 10 bases between them. In germline, CDR1 is MNHEY, CDR2 SVGEGT. The CDR3 protein is CASSYGDGAYEQYF. CDR3 coding DNA: TGTGCCAGCAGTTACGGGGATGGGGCCTACGAGCAGTACTTC.

This clonotype was observed a few times. This sequence joins TRBV5-1 and TRBJ2-4, with a possible D match to TRBD1 (5 bases). The tail of the sequence fits TRBJ2-5 better, so the J call may be wrong. CDR3 length: 14 residues. Looked up from germline, CDR1 is SGHRS and CDR2 is YFSETQ. The CDR3: CASSRTQGSETQYF. Written as DNA, the CDR3 is TGCGCCAGCAGCCGAACGCAGGGATCGGAGACCCAGTACTTC.

Regarding this clonotype: At one boundary the junction diverges from the germline segment, which might be a read error. This chain links TRBV4-1 with TRBJ2-7; possibly TRBD2 for D (6 bases). CDR1 is MGHRA and CDR2 is YSYEKL in the germline V gene. This CDR3 has 15 residues. CDR3 in amino acids: CTSSQVGSLSYEQYF. The CDR3 DNA reads TGCACCAGCAGCCAAGTCGGGAGCCTTTCCTACGAGCAGTACTTC.

Note on this clonotype: A much larger clone differs by one base, so this may be a read error. The V gene is TRBV5-1, the J gene TRBJ2-3; either TRBD1 or TRBD2 may fit D (5 bases each). The ends were cut back, 0 bases at V and 3 bases at J, with 11 bases in the middle. The CDR3 extends over 15 amino acids. CDR1 is SGHRS and CDR2 is YFSETQ in the germline V gene. Here the CDR3 DNA reads TGCGCCAGCAGCTTGGCGCAGGGAGTAACAGATACGCAGTATTTT. This gives the protein CASSLAQGVTDTQYF. The entire variable domain, with the rest obtained from reference TRBV5-1 and TRBJ2-3, is as follows: KAGVTQTPRYLIKTRGQQVTLSCSPISGHRSVSWYQQTPGQGLQFLFEYFSETQRNKGNFPGRFSGRQFSNSRSEMNVSTLELGDSALYLCASSLAQGVTDTQYFGPGTRLTVL.

The V and J genes are TRBV7-4 and TRBJ2-7; D possibly matches TRBD1 or TRBD2 (5 bases each). The CDR3 loop spans 15 amino acids. V gave up 3 bases and J gave up 3 bases, with 15 bases separating them. The germline V gene has CDR1 SGHVT and CDR2 SQSDAQ. CDR3 residues: CASSFSGRHHYEQYF. The CDR3 DNA sequence: TGTGCCAGCAGCTTCTCGGGACGGCACCACTACGAGCAGTACTTC.

This clonotype was seen a handful of times. The J gene is TRBJ2-1, the V gene TRBV28, with TRBD1 identical over 10 bases. V shed 5 bases and J 10 bases; nucleotides not matched to a gene: 11. Germline V gives CDR1 MDHEN, CDR2 SYDVKM. This CDR3 is built from 15 residues. The DNA for the CDR3 is TGTGCCAGCAGTCCGGGACAGGGGATGCCATGGGAGCAGTTCTTC. Its translation is CASSPGQGMPWEQFF.

This clonotype was observed a few times. One junction end disagrees with the germline gene, perhaps due to a read error. V is TRBV7-3 and J is TRBJ2-7; D is perhaps TRBD1 (6 bases). Per the germline V gene, CDR1 is SGHTA and CDR2 is FQGTGA. The length of the CDR3 is 14 residues. CDR3 loop: CASSSGGGRREQDF. CDR3 DNA sequence: TGTGCCAGCAGCTCTGGTGGGGGCCGAAGGGAGCAGGACTTC.

This clonotype has ten or more counts. The chain combines TRBV20-1 with TRBJ2-7; D is uncertain. The ends were cut back, 3 bases at V and 3 bases at J, with 9 bases in the middle. This CDR3 is 12 amino acids long. Germline V lookup: CDR1 DFQATT, CDR2 SNEGSKA (reference sequence). CDR3 in DNA: TGCAGTGCTAGTAGTTTTAGCTACGAGCAGTACTTC. This encodes CSASSFSYEQYF.

As to this clonotype: Its ends do not fully match the called genes, so a read error is possible. The chain is built from TRBV2 and TRBJ2-2, with TRBD1 matching over 9 bases. CDR1 and CDR2 (germline): SNHLY, FYNNEI. The CDR3 loop spans 13 amino acids. CDR3 protein: CASRSTGGGEPFF. The CDR3 DNA sequence: TGTGCCAGCAGGTCCACAGGGGGCGGGGAGCCGTTTTTT.

This clonotype was counted a few times. The V gene is TRBV4-3, the J gene TRBJ2-7; D possibly matches TRBD1 or TRBD2 (5 bases each). The germline V gene encodes CDR1 LGHNA and CDR2 YSLEER. V gave up 1 base and J gave up 3 bases, with 16 bases separating them. The CDR3 covers 16 residues. CDR3 DNA sequence: TGCGCCAGCAGCCAAGGTTCCCGGGACCCGGGCTACGAGCAGTACTTC. It translates to CASSQGSRDPGYEQYF.

The chain is built from TRBV7-2 and TRBJ2-7; 7 bases map to TRBD2. With V trimmed by 1 base and J by 7 bases, 13 bases remained unmatched. The CDR3 has 16 residues. Germline loops: CDR1 SGHTA, CDR2 FQGNSA. The CDR3 is CASSLVGAGVASEQYF. The CDR3 DNA reads as TGTGCCAGCAGCTTAGTTGGGGCGGGAGTAGCGAGTGAGCAGTACTTC.

This sequence joins TRBV27 and TRBJ2-5; D remains unclear. Germline-derived CDR1 and CDR2 are MNHEY and SMNVEV (reference sequence). Trimming removed 0 bases at V and 4 bases at J, with 15 bases between. The CDR3 loop spans 16 amino acids. CDR3 DNA sequence: TGTGCCAGCAGTTTATCTGGACCCGCTCCGTCAGAGACCCAGTACTTC. It encodes CASSLSGPAPSETQYF.